This entry lists 22 T cell receptor beta chains sequenced from one sample in a study of spatial heterogeneity in lung cancer. In TCRdb, the 5' RACE reads were re-called with MiXCR into one record per CDR3 protein. The sample lists 60,000 to 85,000 distinct CDR3 sequences; 8% to 9% were seen once. The time point was: blood at routine non-recurrence follow-up after resection. This sample comprised PBMCs, obtained at follow-up. Every receptor here comes from a female donor with early-stage non-small cell lung cancer.

This clonotype has ten or more counts. The chain employs TRBV7-2 and TRBJ2-5; TRBD2 is a possible D gene (5 bases). V lost 3 bases and J 1 base, leaving 12 bases between the germline ends. Germline lookup yields CDR1 SGHTA and CDR2 FQGNSA. This CDR3 has 15 amino acids. The CDR3 loop is CASSLAGTVQETQYF. The CDR3 DNA reads TGTGCCAGCAGCTTGGCGGGCACCGTCCAAGAGACCCAGTACTTC.

This chain uses TRBV27 with TRBJ1-6, with a tentative D call TRBD1 (6 bases). Germline V lookup: CDR1 MNHEY, CDR2 SMNVEV (reference sequence). CDR3 length: 18 residues. Deletions cut 5 bases from V and 0 bases from J, with 17 bases between. This CDR3 reads CASSTRGQLSSYNSPLHF. CDR3 DNA sequence: TGTGCCAGCAGTACGCGGGGGCAGCTAAGCTCCTATAATTCACCCCTCCACTTT.

V and J are TRBV7-9 and TRBJ1-6, with unresolved D. This CDR3 spans 14 amino acids. CDR1 and CDR2 (germline): SEHNR, FQNEAQ (reference sequence). V dropped 1 base and J dropped 6 bases, with 7 bases sitting between them. DNA of the CDR3: TGTGCCAGCAGCTTAGTTGGGTTTAATTCACCCCTCCACTTT. It codes for CASSLVGFNSPLHF.

This clonotype was seen a handful of times. The V and J genes are TRBV4-1 and TRBJ2-2; D unresolved. CDR1 MGHRA and CDR2 YSYEKL come from the germline V gene. V lost 2 bases to trimming and J lost 5 bases, with 6 bases between them. The CDR3 spans 13 residues. CDR3 amino acids: CASSQLRTGELFF. The CDR3 nucleotides read TGCGCCAGCAGCCAACTGAGGACCGGGGAGCTGTTTTTT.

This clonotype was observed many times. The genes are TRBV28 and TRBJ2-3; TRBD2 agrees at 10 bases. Germline CDR1 is MDHEN and CDR2 is SYDVKM. V lost 5 bases and J lost 3; bases outside the gene matches: 5. CDR3 length: 15 residues. CDR3 residues: CASSPLAGVTDTQYF. DNA for the CDR3: TGTGCCAGCAGTCCGCTAGCGGGAGTTACAGATACGCAGTATTTT.

This clonotype was counted at least ten times. J is TRBJ2-7 and V is TRBV20-1; the D gene could be TRBD1 or TRBD2 (6 bases each). V was cut by 1 base and J by 4 bases, with 11 bases left in between. Germline values: CDR1 DFQATT, CDR2 SNEGSKA (reference sequence). CDR3 length equals 13 residues. CDR3 loop: CSARGGADYEQYF. The DNA of the CDR3 is TGCAGTGCTAGAGGGGGGGCGGATTACGAGCAGTACTTC.

This clonotype was observed a handful of times. The V gene is TRBV29-1, the J gene TRBJ2-7; TRBD2 matches at 9 bases. V trimming: 6 bases; J trimming: 4 bases; junction bases outside the gene matches: 10. Per the germline V gene, CDR1 is SQVTM and CDR2 is ANQGSEA. The length of the CDR3 is 14 residues. The DNA for the CDR3 is TGCAGCGTCGCTTTACTAGCGGGTGGTTACGAGCAGTACTTC. Translated, it gives CSVALLAGGYEQYF.

This clonotype has only a few counts. DNA of the CDR3: TGTGCCAGCAGTCCCGGGACAGGGACGAATCAGCCCCAGCATTTT. As protein: CASSPGTGTNQPQHF. The chain has TRBV2 and TRBJ1-5; 9 nucleotides agree with TRBD1. The CDR3 runs 15 residues. V gave up 5 bases and J gave up 4 bases; unmatched junction bases: 6. Germline CDR1 and CDR2: SNHLY and FYNNEI.

This clonotype was seen many times. The chain employs TRBV11-1 and TRBJ2-1, with 9 bases identical to TRBD1. V shed 6 bases and J 10 bases; nucleotides not matched to a gene: 13. There are 15 residues in the CDR3. CDR1 is SGHAT, CDR2 FQDESV, per germline (reference sequence). The CDR3 reads CASSFARDRVWEQFF. CDR3 coding DNA: TGTGCCAGCAGTTTTGCCCGGGACAGGGTTTGGGAGCAGTTCTTC.

As regards this clonotype: The junction departs from germline at one end; a sequencing error may be responsible. The rearrangement links TRBV28 to TRBJ1-3, with D tentatively TRBD1 (5 bases). From germline, CDR1 is MDHEN and CDR2 SYDVKM. The CDR3 has 14 amino acids. The CDR3 is CVSSPPDTGNTIYF. The CDR3 coding sequence is TGTGTCAGCAGTCCACCGGACACCGGAAACACCATATATTTT.

This rearrangement joins TRBV20-1 to TRBJ2-7; no firm D call. CDR3 length: 11 amino acids. Per germline, CDR1 DFQATT and CDR2 SNEGSKA (reference sequence). Trimming shortened V by 1 base and J by 5 bases, and 6 bases separated the two germline ends. DNA of the CDR3: TGCAGTGCTAGAGCCACTAACGAGCAGTACTTC. Translating it yields CSARATNEQYF.

The chain uses TRBV7-8 and TRBJ2-3; possibly TRBD1 for D (6 bases). Trimming left V 5 bases short and J 2 bases short, with 17 bases between. The CDR3 totals 16 residues. CDR1 SGHVS and CDR2 FQNEAQ come from the germline V gene. For the CDR3, the DNA is TGTGCCAGCAGCCGTTCAATAGGGGGATACACAGATACGCAGTATTTT. This gives the protein CASSRSIGGYTDTQYF. Using reference TRBV7-8 and TRBJ2-3 for the parts outside the CDR3, the full variable domain is GAGVSQSPRYKVAKRGQDVALRCDPISGHVSLFWYQQALGQGPEFLTYFQNEAQLDKSGLPSDRFFAERPEGSVSTLKIQRTQQEDSAVYLCASSRSIGGYTDTQYFGPGTRLTVL.

This clonotype was detected ten times or more. The rearrangement links TRBV29-1 to TRBJ2-7; D is undetermined. This CDR3 has 11 amino acids. The V gene's germline CDR1 is SQVTM and CDR2 ANQGSEA. Trimming removed 6 bases at V and 1 base at J, with 7 bases between. CDR3 loop: CSVSESYEQYF. CDR3 coding DNA: TGCAGCGTGTCAGAATCCTACGAGCAGTACTTC.

This clonotype was seen many times. V usage is TRBV25-1 and J usage is TRBJ2-7; 7 bases map to TRBD1. Looked up from germline, CDR1 is MGHDK and CDR2 is SYGVNS. V gave up 5 bases and J gave up 2 bases; unmatched junction bases: 3. This CDR3 region has 13 residues. CDR3: CASSRTGAYEQYF. The DNA of the CDR3 is TGTGCCAGCAGTAGGACAGGTGCCTACGAGCAGTACTTC.

This clonotype was seen ten or more times. This chain connects TRBV7-3 to TRBJ2-2; TRBD1 is a possible D gene (5 bases). V shed 5 bases and J shed 2 bases, with 12 bases lying between them. The germline V gene encodes CDR1 SGHTA and CDR2 FQGTGA. The CDR3 length is 15 residues. The DNA for the CDR3 is TGTGCCAGCAGCCTCCTGACAGTTAACACCGGGGAGCTGTTTTTT. Protein sequence: CASSLLTVNTGELFF.

This clonotype appeared many times. The CDR3 nucleotides read TGCAGTGCTAGAGATCCTGGGGGAACTAGCGGGAGTTGGGATACGCAGTATTTT. As protein: CSARDPGGTSGSWDTQYF. The genes are TRBV20-1 and TRBJ2-3; 11 bases match TRBD2. The junction had 14 bases not matched to a gene; V was cut back by 0 bases and J by 6 bases. The CDR3 extends over 18 amino acids. Germline V gives CDR1 DFQATT, CDR2 SNEGSKA (reference sequence).

This clonotype was recorded many times. V usage is TRBV10-3 and J usage is TRBJ2-3; D unresolved. Trimming removed 10 bases at V and 6 bases at J, with 14 bases between. The CDR3 consists of 12 residues. The germline CDR1 and CDR2 sequences are ENHRY and SYGVKD. CDR3 region: CASQAGADTQYF. CDR3 coding DNA: TGTGCCAGCCAGGCCGGAGCCGATACGCAGTATTTT.

This clonotype came up many times. The chain employs TRBV12-3 or TRBV12-4 and TRBJ2-1, with D possibly matching TRBD1 (6 bases). The length of the CDR3 is 16 residues. The germline V and J ends were trimmed by 5 bases and 7 bases, with 21 bases remaining between them. The CDR3 sequence is CASSLPRGEVKNEQFF. For the CDR3, the DNA is TGTGCCAGCAGTCTCCCCAGGGGCGAGGTCAAAAATGAGCAGTTCTTC.

This clonotype appeared many times. This chain uses TRBV15 with TRBJ1-2; 8 bases line up with TRBD1. This CDR3 has 13 residues. Per the germline V gene, CDR1 is LNHNV and CDR2 is YYDKDF (reference sequence). Germline trimming cut 3 bases from V and 8 bases from J; bases unmatched to any gene: 5. The CDR3 region is CATSSQGARGYTF. The DNA for the CDR3 is TGTGCCACCAGCAGCCAGGGGGCGAGAGGCTACACCTTC.

This clonotype was recorded at least ten times. The chain links TRBV20-1 to TRBJ2-3, with TRBD2 matching 12 bases. Germline V gene lookup returns CDR1 DFQATT and CDR2 SNEGSKA (reference sequence). The length of the CDR3 is 15 residues. J gave up 4 bases and V 1 base, and 3 bases lay outside the gene matches. In DNA, the CDR3 is TGCAGTGCTAGAGCACCTAGCGGGAGGGCAGATACGCAGTATTTT. Translated, it gives CSARAPSGRADTQYF.

The V call is TRBV7-8, the J call TRBJ2-3; D possibly corresponds to TRBD2 (6 bases). The V and J ends lost 2 bases and 4 bases respectively, with 13 bases between them. CDR1 SGHVS and CDR2 FQNEAQ come from the germline V gene. The CDR3 has 15 residues. The CDR3 reads CASSLRGGMADTQYF. The CDR3 DNA follows: TGTGCCAGCAGCTTACGGGGCGGGATGGCAGATACGCAGTATTTT.

The sample holds many counts of this clonotype. This sequence joins TRBV30 and TRBJ2-1; no firm D call. The CDR3 totals 12 residues. The germline V and J ends were trimmed by 3 bases and 11 bases, with 14 bases remaining between them. Germline loops: CDR1 GTSNPN, CDR2 SVGIG (reference sequence). The CDR3 reads CAWSPLPNQQFF. The CDR3 nucleotides are TGTGCCTGGAGCCCCCTCCCTAATCAGCAGTTCTTC.